What follows are 26 T cell receptor delta chains derived from one specimen sequenced in a study of γδ T cells in repeated Plasmodium falciparum infection. Gammadelta T cells were flow-sorted from PBMC into Vgamma9/Vdelta2+ and Vdelta2-negative populations for bulk analysis. TCRdb reprocessed the multiplex PCR reads through CATT. This sample has 80,000 to 95,000 delta-chain clones, with around 1.4% found just once. Sequencing was performed on gamma-delta T cells from blood. The receptors stem from a pool of human donors (malaria-infected and uninfected, not separated).

As for this clone: The protein given by TCRdb reflects a much larger clone and differs at residue 4 from this DNA's translation, likely from a read error; the protein shown is the DNA's translation. This chain links TRDV3 with TRDJ1, with D unclear. In germline, CDR1 is TVYSNPD, CDR2 GDNSRS (reference sequence). The CDR3 runs 15 residues. Deletions cut 3 bases from V and 0 bases from J, with 17 bases between. Here the CDR3 DNA reads TGTGCCTTCCTAGTCTTATTTGGTTACACCGATAAACTCATCTTT. Its translation: CAFLVLFGYTDKLIF.

This clone was counted many times. This sequence is one base from a far larger clone and is likely a read error. The same CDR3 is also encoded by other DNA sequences in this sample. The chain recombines TRDV2 with TRDJ3, with TRDD3 matching 7 bases. In the absence of a J gene in TCRdb, the DNA was matched to germline to assign it here. This CDR3 has 18 amino acids. Germline CDR1 is GEAIGNYY and CDR2 is EKD. CDR3: CACDTGWGSSWDTRQMFF. The CDR3 DNA sequence: TGTGCCTGCGACACCGGGTGGGGGAGCTCCTGGGACACCCGACAGATGTTTTTC.

There are a few counts of this clone. A far larger clone differs by one base, so this is likely a read error. In the same sample, other DNA sequences code for this CDR3. The chain links TRDV1 to TRDJ1; D gene ambiguous. CDR3 length equals 18 residues. The germline V gene encodes CDR1 TSWWSYY and CDR2 QGS. The V end lost 1 base, the J end lost 0 bases, and 18 bases lay between the germline ends. DNA of the CDR3: TGTGCTCTTGGGGAACCAACGACTCCGTACGGATACACCGATAAACTCATCTTT. Protein: CALGEPTTPYGYTDKLIF.

The sample holds many counts of this clone. TCRdb pairs this DNA with a much larger clone's protein that differs at residue 10, likely a read error; the protein shown was translated from the DNA. The V and J genes are TRDV2 and TRDJ1; 8 nucleotides line up with TRDD3. Losses at the gene ends were 4 bases for V and 5 bases for J; bases not matched to a gene: 20. CDR1 is GEAIGNYY, CDR2 EKD, per germline. The CDR3 covers 18 residues. The CDR3 protein is CACEGIREGRASPDKLIF. Here the CDR3 DNA reads TGTGCCTGTGAAGGGATACGCGAAGGGAGAGCATCCCCAGATAAACTCATCTTT.

This clone was observed a handful of times. The likely explanation is a read error, given a far larger clone one base away. Other DNA sequences of this sample code for an identical CDR3. The J segment was not called; the V segment is TRDV3; TRDD3, the table's D call, lacks a check against the DNA. Germline V gene data show CDR1 as TVYSNPD and CDR2 as GDNSRS (reference sequence). The CDR3 spans 15 residues. CDR3 residues: CAFKGPWGHTDKLIF. CDR3 coding DNA: TGTGCCTTTAAGGGTCCCTGGGGGCACACCGATAAGCTCATCTTT.

This clone appeared many times. This rearrangement joins TRDV1 to TRDJ1; D remains unclear. V was cut by 0 bases and J by 2 bases, with 19 bases left in between. Germline V CDR1 and CDR2: TSWWSYY, QGS. This CDR3 has 18 amino acids. The CDR3 is CALGELPLQALWTDKLIF. CDR3 DNA sequence: TGTGCTCTTGGGGAACTACCACTCCAAGCCCTTTGGACCGATAAACTCATCTTT.

A word on this clone: The protein held in TCRdb is that of a much larger clone and does not match this DNA's translation at residue 8, likely because of a read error; the protein shown is translated from the DNA. The J gene is TRDJ1, the V gene TRAV29/DV5; D not resolved. V was pared by 1 base and J by 2 bases, with 15 bases between. Germline CDR1 and CDR2: NSMFDY and ISSIKDK. CDR3 size: 15 residues. CDR3 amino acids: CAASHSGPGTDKLIF. The CDR3 DNA reads as TGTGCAGCAAGCCACTCGGGGCCCGGAACCGATAAACTCATCTTT.

Comments on this clone: The protein recorded in TCRdb matches a much larger clone and deviates from this DNA's translation at residue 7, suggesting a read error; the protein here is obtained by translating the DNA. This chain's CDR3 is CACDTRARSGGTDKLIF. CDR3 DNA sequence: TGTGCCTGTGACACCAGAGCCCGATCGGGGGGAACCGATAAACTCATCTTT. This chain joins TRDV2 and TRDJ1; D perhaps matches TRDD3 (6 bases). V was trimmed by 0 bases and J by 2 bases, leaving 18 bases between them. The CDR3 length is 17 residues. In germline, CDR1 is GEAIGNYY, CDR2 EKD.

This clone was counted only a few times. TCRdb's listed protein matches a much larger clone and diverges from this DNA's translation at residue 13, likely through a read error; the protein shown comes from the DNA. The chain is built from TRDV1 and TRDJ1; 9 bases agree with TRDD3. Because TCRdb records no J gene, it was assigned here through a match of the DNA to germline. CDR1 and CDR2 (germline): TSWWSYY, QGS. The CDR3 runs 16 residues. The CDR3 is CALGEPLGTGGDRLIF. The CDR3 coding sequence is TGTGCTCTTGGGGAACCGCTAGGGACTGGGGGAGATAGACTCATCTTT.

The table lists this clone with a few counts. A far larger clone lies a single base away; this is likely a read error. This sample includes further DNA sequences coding for the same CDR3. No J gene was assigned, while the V gene was called as TRDV2; the listed D gene, TRDD3, was not tested against the DNA. The CDR3 loop spans 22 amino acids. Germline-derived CDR1 and CDR2 are GEAIGNYY and EKD. CDR3 sequence reads: CACDSLPGDWGIKKTNTDKLIF. The CDR3 DNA reads as TGTGCCTGTGACAGCCTTCCTGGCGACTGGGGGATAAAGAAAACAAACACCGATAAACTCATCTTC.

To note about this clone: TCRdb attributes to this sequence the protein of a much larger clone, which differs from the DNA translation at residue 17; a read error is likely, and the protein displayed is translated from the DNA. This chain joins TRDV1 and TRDJ1; 13 nucleotides agree with TRDD3. This CDR3 has 19 amino acids. Germline V gene data show CDR1 as TSWWSYY and CDR2 as QGS. The CDR3 bases are TGTGCTCTTGGGGAACAACCGTACTGGGGGATACGTCGGTCCGATAAACCCATCTTT. Encoded protein: CALGEQPYWGIRRSDKPIF.

This clone was detected a few times. This DNA translates differently at residue 5 from the TCRdb protein, which is that of a much larger clone; a read error is likely, and the protein shown is the DNA's own translation. The V call is TRDV3, the J call TRDJ2; maybe TRDD2 (5 bases). Because TCRdb records no J gene, it was assigned here through a match of the DNA to germline. Germline CDR1 TVYSNPD, CDR2 GDNSRS (reference sequence). This CDR3 is built from 11 residues. The CDR3 nucleotides are TGTGCTGCTCCTTCGACAGCACAACTCTTCTTT. Encoded protein: CAAPSTAQLFF. Variable domain in full (rest from reference TRDV3 and TRDJ2): CDKVTQSSPDQTVASGSEVVLLCTYDTVYSNPDLFWYRIRPDYSFQFVFYGDNSRSEGADFTQGRFSVKHILTQKAFHLVISPVRTEDSATYYCAAPSTAQLFFGKGTQLIVEP.

In this sample, this clone turned up a few times. The protein that TCRdb holds for this DNA derives from a much larger clone and differs from the translated DNA at residue 10, which likely indicates a read error; the protein shown here is translated from the DNA. The rearrangement uses TRDV2 and TRDJ1; a possible D gene is TRDD3 (6 bases). The J gene is absent in TCRdb and was assigned here via DNA matching to germline. V was trimmed by 3 bases and J by 0 bases, leaving 19 bases between them. The CDR3 is made up of 17 amino acids. Per germline, CDR1 GEAIGNYY and CDR2 EKD. CDR3 sequence: CACDPVGAPRDTDKLIF. The CDR3 region has the DNA TGTGCCTGTGACCCAGTGGGGGCCCCGAGGGACACCGATAAACTCATCTTT.

This clone was seen a few times. The TCRdb record carries a much larger clone's protein, which differs from this DNA's translation at residue 11; a read error is the likely cause, and the protein listed here is the DNA translation. The chain couples TRDV1 to TRDJ1; 7 nucleotides agree with TRDD2. The J gene is absent in TCRdb and was assigned here via DNA matching to germline. The germline CDR1 and CDR2 sequences are TSWWSYY and QGS. The CDR3 has 19 amino acids. The V segment lost 1 base and the J segment 0 bases; nucleotides outside the gene matches: 14. The CDR3 nucleotides are TGTGCTCTTGGGGAACCGGGGTTCCTACGGCCTATAGACACCGATAAACTCATCTTT. Translated, it gives CALGEPGFLRPIDTDKLIF.

This clone has more than one count but fewer than ten. Only one base separates this from a far larger clonotype, so it likely reflects a read error. The sample contains more than one DNA sequence encoding this CDR3. This sequence joins TRDV2 and TRDJ1; 11 bases match TRDD3. Because TCRdb records no J gene, it was assigned here through a match of the DNA to germline. The ends lost 0 bases at V and 5 bases at J; junction bases unmatched: 7. CDR1 is GEAIGNYY, CDR2 EKD, per germline. CDR3 length equals 16 residues. CDR3 sequence reads: CACDTGLGDSTDKLIF. CDR3 coding DNA: TGTGCCTGTGACACCGGACTGGGGGATAGCACTGATAAACTCATCTTT.

Worth noting for this clone: For this DNA, TCRdb reports the protein of a much larger clone, which diverges at residue 16, most likely from a read error; the protein presented here is translated directly from the DNA. This rearrangement joins TRDV1 to TRDJ1; D not resolved. TCRdb carries no J gene annotation; the J gene was assigned here by matching the DNA with germline. The germline CDR1 and CDR2 sequences are TSWWSYY and QGS. V shed 1 base and J shed 0 bases, with 30 bases lying between them. This CDR3 is 22 amino acids long. The CDR3 loop is CALGEPGPFCRTVAGYTDKLIF. CDR3 sequence (DNA): TGTGCTCTTGGGGAACCCGGTCCCTTTTGCCGTACGGTGGCCGGGTACACCGATAAACTCATCTTT.

This clone was recorded a few times. The protein TCRdb gives is from a much larger clone and does not agree with this DNA's translation at residue 10, likely a read error; the protein shown here comes from the DNA. The chain recombines TRDV2 with TRDJ1, with 11 bases aligning to TRDD3. Assignment of the J gene here rests on matching the DNA to germline, because TCRdb gives none. From germline, CDR1 is GEAIGNYY and CDR2 EKD. The CDR3 loop spans 16 amino acids. V lost 3 bases to trimming and J lost 1 base; unmatched junction nucleotides: 6. The CDR3 DNA reads as TGTGCCTGTGACTTACTGGGGGATAGGTGCACCGATAAACTCATCTTT. Amino acid sequence: CACDLLGDRCTDKLIF.

As regards this clone: The protein recorded in TCRdb matches a much larger clone and deviates from this DNA's translation at residue 4, suggesting a read error; the protein here is obtained by translating the DNA. Here the CDR3 DNA reads TGTGCTCTTGAGGAACTTTTGTGGGGGAAGACCGATAAACTCATCTTT. As protein: CALEELLWGKTDKLIF. The V gene is TRDV1, the J gene TRDJ1, with 7 bases identical to TRDD3. Here the J gene came from matching the DNA to germline, since TCRdb omits it. Germline V gene lookup returns CDR1 TSWWSYY and CDR2 QGS. This CDR3 has 16 residues.

This clone was found a few times. TCRdb records a much larger clone's protein for this DNA, with a difference at residue 18 that likely arises from a read error; the protein given is the translation of the DNA. The gene calls are TRDV1 and TRDJ1, with 11 bases fitting TRDD3. No J gene is reported in TCRdb; it was inferred here by comparing the DNA with germline. The CDR3 has 24 amino acids. Germline V CDR1 and CDR2: TSWWSYY, QGS. V was clipped by 0 bases and J by 0 bases; unmatched bases: 24. The CDR3 DNA reads TGTGCTCTTGGGGAACTCGTATTAATTTCAGGGAGTGGGGGATACGAAGGGCACACCGATAAACTCATCTTT. Amino acid sequence: CALGELVLISGSGGYEGHTDKLIF.

Concerning this clone itself: The protein TCRdb gives is from a much larger clone and does not agree with this DNA's translation at residue 5, likely a read error; the protein shown here comes from the DNA. The chain links TRDV2 to TRDJ2; the D gene is possibly TRDD3 (6 bases). TCRdb does not report a J gene; here it was assigned by matching the DNA to germline references. The germline V gene encodes CDR1 GEAIGNYY and CDR2 EKD. This CDR3 is built from 19 residues. The V end lost 3 bases, the J end lost 0 bases, and 22 bases lay between the germline ends. The CDR3 region is CACDALSPGDPALTAQLFF. The CDR3 nucleotides read TGTGCCTGTGACGCCTTGTCGCCGGGGGACCCAGCTTTGACAGCACAACTCTTCTTT.

Details on this clone: The translation of this DNA and the TCRdb protein of a much larger clone differ at residue 3, probably owing to a read error; the protein shown here is translated from the DNA. The chain combines TRDV3 with TRDJ2; D gene ambiguous. The germline gives CDR1 TVYSNPD, CDR2 GDNSRS (reference sequence). This CDR3 comprises 15 residues. The ends were cut back, 5 bases at V and 2 bases at J, with 18 bases in the middle. Here the CDR3 reads CAITFPTSLTAQLFF. The CDR3 coding sequence is TGTGCCATTACATTTCCCACCTCGTTGACAGCACAACTCTTCTTT.

About this clone: The TCRdb record carries a much larger clone's protein, which differs from this DNA's translation at residue 14; a read error is the likely cause, and the protein listed here is the DNA translation. The V call is TRDV1, the J call TRDJ1, with D tentatively TRDD2 (8 bases). The CDR3 length is 22 residues. CDR1 is TSWWSYY and CDR2 is QGS in the germline V gene. Deletions cut 2 bases from V and 0 bases from J, with 31 bases between. This CDR3 reads CALGEARLPTWGLQGYTDKLIF. In DNA, the CDR3 is TGTGCTCTTGGGGAAGCCAGGCTTCCTACCTGGGGGCTACAGGGGTACACCGATAAACTCATCTTT.

As concerns this clone: TCRdb attributes to this sequence the protein of a much larger clone, which differs from the DNA translation at residue 12; a read error is likely, and the protein displayed is translated from the DNA. The rearrangement uses TRDV1 and TRDJ1; TRDD3 matches 7 bases. In germline, CDR1 is TSWWSYY, CDR2 QGS. The CDR3 runs 18 residues. Trimming removed 6 bases from V and 4 bases from J; junction bases left unmatched: 20. The CDR3 coding sequence is TGTGCTCTTGGTATTCACGACCATGGGGGGGATGCGAACGATAAACTCATCTTT. It translates to CALGIHDHGGDANDKLIF.

Comment on this clone: TCRdb has a much larger clone's protein, which differs at residue 9 from the translation of this DNA, likely because of a read error; what is shown is the protein translated from the DNA. This chain uses TRDV1 with TRDJ1; 8 nucleotides match TRDD3. Because TCRdb records no J gene, it was assigned here through a match of the DNA to germline. The CDR3 runs 25 residues. The J segment lost 5 bases and the V segment lost 2 bases, leaving 37 bases of the junction unmatched. Germline assignment: CDR1 TSWWSYY and CDR2 QGS. CDR3 sequence reads: CALGESNSLLRLLVLGARNGDKLIF. DNA of the CDR3: TGTGCTCTTGGGGAATCAAATAGCCTCCTACGGCTTCTAGTACTGGGGGCTAGGAATGGGGATAAACTCATCTTT.

With respect to this clone: The protein in TCRdb stems from a much larger clone and differs at residue 13 from this DNA's translation, likely a read error; here the protein is translated from the DNA. No J gene was assigned, while the V gene was called as TRDV3; no check of the table's D call, TRDD3, against the DNA was made. Germline lookup yields CDR1 TVYSNPD and CDR2 GDNSRS (reference sequence). The CDR3 loop spans 15 amino acids. Here the CDR3 reads CAFVAQGGYRDKFIF. In DNA form, the CDR3 reads TGTGCCTTCGTAGCCCAGGGGGGATACCGCGATAAATTCATCTTT.

This clone was counted only a few times. A far larger clone differs by one base, so this is likely a read error. In the same sample, other DNA sequences code for this CDR3. The genes are TRDV2 and TRDJ1; D is unresolved. TCRdb lists no J gene, so it was determined here by aligning the DNA to germline. The CDR3 length is 16 residues. The germline CDR1 and CDR2 sequences are GEAIGNYY and EKD. The ends were cut back, 3 bases at V and 0 bases at J, with 16 bases in the middle. The CDR3 DNA is TGTGCCTGTGACCCAGTTAGTGACGGTAACACCGATAAACTCATCTTT. Protein product: CACDPVSDGNTDKLIF.